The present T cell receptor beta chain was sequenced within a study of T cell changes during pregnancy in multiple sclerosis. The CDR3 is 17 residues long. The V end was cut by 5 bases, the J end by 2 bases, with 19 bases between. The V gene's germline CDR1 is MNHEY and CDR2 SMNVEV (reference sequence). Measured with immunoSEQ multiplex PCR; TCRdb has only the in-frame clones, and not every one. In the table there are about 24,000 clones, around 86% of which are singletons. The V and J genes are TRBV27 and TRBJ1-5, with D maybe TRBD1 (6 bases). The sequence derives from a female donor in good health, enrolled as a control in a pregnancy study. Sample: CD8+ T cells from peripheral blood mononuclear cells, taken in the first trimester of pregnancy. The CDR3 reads CASSTGGIGAGNQPQHF. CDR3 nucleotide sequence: TGTGCCAGCAGTACGGGGGGCATAGGGGCTGGCAATCAGCCCCAGCATTTT.